A single T cell receptor beta chain is shown here with its context. This specimen belongs to a study of radiotherapy plus CTLA-4 blockade in lung cancer. Study summary: Patients showed objective responses in about 20% of cases and disease control in 25% to 40%.

Looked up from germline, CDR1 is LGHNT and CDR2 is FRNRAP. The CDR3 is made up of 17 amino acids. V lost 0 bases, J lost 0 bases, and 12 bases lay in between. Some clones are missing from TCRdb's copy, which holds only in-frame ones; the method was immunoSEQ multiplex PCR. This sample carries more than 90,000 clones, approximately 84% of them seen once, and the ten largest clones take about 5.2%. Ipilimumab-mediated CTLA-4 blockade plus focal radiation was given to patients having chemo-refractory metastatic non-small-cell lung cancer. The input for sequencing was peripheral blood, taken from a patient treated with radiotherapy plus ipilimumab. The source of this sequence is a human donor with non-small cell lung cancer who had a partial response to radiotherapy plus ipilimumab. The V and J genes are TRBV12-5 and TRBJ2-1; maybe TRBD2 (5 bases). The CDR3 DNA sequence: TGTGCTAGTGGTTTGGTAAGGAGGCAAAGCTCCTACAATGAGCAGTTCTTC. Its translation: CASGLVRRQSSYNEQFF.